Listed below are T cell receptor beta chains from one sample, sequenced in a study of T-cell reconstitution after alpha-beta-depleted transplantation in children. One entry per CDR3 protein results from TCRdb running MiXCR on the PCR reads. The sample shows a few thousand distinct CDR3 sequences, roughly 7.3% of them seen only once. This sample comprised PBMCs, mostly from graft donor cells, obtained 60 days after TCRalphabeta/CD19-depleted stem cell transplant. These receptors all stem from a boy younger than two who had a stem cell transplant for SCID, so the T cells may come from the graft donor. The CDR3 runs from the conserved cysteine through the conserved F or W. Each record gives: clone size, V gene, J gene, D gene, CDR3 DNA, CDR3 protein. D genes are given only for firm matches. Rows give clone size only sometimes, using once, few, many, or a class for an expanded clone.

size: medium-sized
V: TRBV5-8
J: TRBJ2-7
D: .
DNA: TGTGCCAGCCTACCGAGGCTTCACCTCCCCACTGAGACCTACGAGCAGTACTTC
CDR3: CASLPRLHLPTETYEQYF

size: .
V: TRBV18
J: TRBJ2-3
D: .
DNA: TGTGCCAGCTCACCAAACGGGGTGGTACAAGATACGCAGTATTTT
CDR3: CASSPNGVVQDTQYF

size: medium-sized
V: TRBV20-1
J: TRBJ2-5
D: .
DNA: TGCCGTGCGGGGGACAGGAGGGTCAGGGAGACCCAGTACTTC
CDR3: CRAGDRRVRETQYF

size: many
V: TRBV5-1
J: TRBJ1-4
D: .
DNA: TGCGCCAGCAGCGAGGTGCAGGGGACCTATAAAGAAAAACTGTTTTTT
CDR3: CASSEVQGTYKEKLFF

size: .
V: TRBV5-6
J: TRBJ2-3
D: TRBD2
DNA: TGTGCCATGAGCCCCTTGCCGGGGGGTCCCACAGATACGCAGTATTTT
CDR3: CAMSPLPGGPTDTQYF

size: medium-sized
V: TRBV9
J: TRBJ2-1
D: .
DNA: TGTGCCAGCAGCCCTGGAGGGTATGACCTACCCTACAATGAGCAGTTCTTC
CDR3: CASSPGGYDLPYNEQFF

size: many
V: TRBV11-2
J: TRBJ1-4
D: .
DNA: TGTGCCAGCAGCTTAGCCCATACAGGGAGAAAACTGTTTTTT
CDR3: CASSLAHTGRKLFF

size: .
V: TRBV11-2
J: TRBJ1-5
D: .
DNA: TGTGCCAGCAGCTTAGCGGTCCAGGGCCTCAATCAGCCCCAGCATTTT
CDR3: CASSLAVQGLNQPQHF

size: many
V: TRBV11-3
J: TRBJ1-2
D: TRBD1
DNA: TGTGCCAGCAGCCCGGACAGGGGAAGGACTAAGTATGGCTACACCTTC
CDR3: CASSPDRGRTKYGYTF

size: medium-sized
V: TRBV10-3
J: TRBJ2-7
D: .
DNA: TGTGCCATCAGCACACAAAAAATCTCCTACGAGCAGTACTTC
CDR3: CAISTQKISYEQYF

size: medium-sized
V: TRBV7-8
J: TRBJ2-7
D: .
DNA: TGTGCCAGCAGCTTAGGCCCCGGGACCAGCCCGGACCATACCTACGAGCAGTACTTC
CDR3: CASSLGPGTSPDHTYEQYF

size: medium-sized
V: TRBV9
J: TRBJ1-1
D: .
DNA: TGTGCCAGCAGCGTAGTAGCACGGACAGAAGCTTTCTTT
CDR3: CASSVVARTEAFF

size: many
V: TRBV4-2
J: TRBJ2-5
D: TRBD1
DNA: TGTGCCAGCAGCCAAGAGGGCAGGGGGGAGACCCAGTACTTC
CDR3: CASSQEGRGETQYF

size: many
V: TRBV5-4
J: TRBJ2-3
D: TRBD1
DNA: TGTGCCAGCAGCTTGCCCGGACAGGGGGAGCGTACGCAGTATTTT
CDR3: CASSLPGQGERTQYF

size: medium-sized
V: TRBV14
J: TRBJ2-7
D: TRBD1
DNA: TGTGCCAGCAGCCTACAGGGGGTCCCCTACGAGCAGTACTTC
CDR3: CASSLQGVPYEQYF

size: medium-sized
V: TRBV6-5
J: TRBJ2-2
D: .
DNA: TGTGCCAGCAGTTATGTCTGGGGGAACACCGGGGAGCTGTTTTTT
CDR3: CASSYVWGNTGELFF

size: medium-sized
V: TRBV10-3
J: TRBJ1-2
D: .
DNA: TGTGCCATCAGTGAGCGGGAAGGCTACACCTTC
CDR3: CAISEREGYTF

size: medium-sized
V: TRBV12-3/TRBV12-4
J: TRBJ1-1
D: .
DNA: TGTGCCAGCAGTTGGGAAGACACTGAAGCTTTCTTT
CDR3: CASSWEDTEAFF

size: medium-sized
V: TRBV12-3/TRBV12-4
J: TRBJ2-7
D: TRBD1
DNA: TGTGCCAGCAGTTTCTCGACAGGGATATGGTACGAGCAGTACTTC
CDR3: CASSFSTGIWYEQYF

size: medium-sized
V: TRBV9
J: TRBJ2-7
D: .
DNA: TGTGCCAGCAGCACCCACCGTAGGGGCTCCTACGAGCAGTACTTC
CDR3: CASSTHRRGSYEQYF

size: many
V: TRBV7-8
J: TRBJ1-4
D: .
DNA: TGTGCCAGCAGCTCTGGGGCTACGATACTGAGTAATGAAAAACTGTTTTTT
CDR3: CASSSGATILSNEKLFF

size: medium-sized
V: TRBV11-2
J: TRBJ2-2
D: .
DNA: TGTGCCAGCAGTCACCACCCTGGACGGGCCACCGGGGAGCTGTTTTTT
CDR3: CASSHHPGRATGELFF

size: many
V: TRBV12-3/TRBV12-4
J: TRBJ1-5
D: .
DNA: TGTGCCAGCCCACTCCGGCTCAAAACGGCCAAACGGGTTCAGCCCCAGCATTTT
CDR3: CASPLRLKTAKRVQPQHF

size: many
V: TRBV7-9
J: TRBJ1-3
D: .
DNA: TGTGCCAGCAGTACCGGGGCCCCTTGCTCTGGAAACACCATATATTTT
CDR3: CASSTGAPCSGNTIYF

size: .
V: TRBV3-1
J: TRBJ2-1
D: .
DNA: TGTGCCAGCTGCCACCAGGGCCATTGGGAATCCTACAATGAGCAGTTCTTC
CDR3: CASCHQGHWESYNEQFF

size: .
V: TRBV20-1
J: TRBJ1-1
D: .
DNA: TGCAGTGCTAGAGTATCGGGGGCCTCTGAAGCTTTCTTT
CDR3: CSARVSGASEAFF

size: many
V: TRBV7-3
J: TRBJ1-5
D: TRBD1
DNA: TGTGCCAGCAGCTTATCTGGAGGGGGCCTCTGCAATCAGCCCCAGCATTTT
CDR3: CASSLSGGGLCNQPQHF

size: many
V: TRBV6-6
J: TRBJ1-4
D: .
DNA: TGTGCCAGCAGATTGGTCCCAACTAATGAAAAACTGTTTTTT
CDR3: CASRLVPTNEKLFF

size: medium-sized
V: TRBV15
J: TRBJ2-5
D: .
DNA: TGTGCCACCAGCAGATCAGAGCATCAACCCATGGGAAGGGAGGGGGAAAAGACCCAGTACTTC
CDR3: CATSRSEHQPMGREGEKTQYF

size: medium-sized
V: TRBV5-4
J: TRBJ2-1
D: TRBD1
DNA: TGTGCCAGCGGACTGGGACAGGGATCATACAATGAGCAGTTCTTC
CDR3: CASGLGQGSYNEQFF

size: medium-sized
V: TRBV9
J: TRBJ2-7
D: .
DNA: TGTGCCAGCCCCTCAGCGGCGACGACCTACGAGCAGTACTTC
CDR3: CASPSAATTYEQYF

size: medium-sized
V: TRBV6-5
J: TRBJ1-6
D: .
DNA: TGTGCCAGCAGCTATAACCGGGATGGTTCACCCCTCCACTTT
CDR3: CASSYNRDGSPLHF

size: medium-sized
V: TRBV5-1
J: TRBJ1-2
D: .
DNA: TGCGCCAGCAGCTCGAGGGCGGACGGCTACACCTTC
CDR3: CASSSRADGYTF

size: medium-sized
V: TRBV24-1
J: TRBJ2-3
D: .
DNA: TGTGCCACCAGTGACAATTCGAGCCGGACGCACACAGATACGCAGTATTTT
CDR3: CATSDNSSRTHTDTQYF

size: many
V: TRBV5-1
J: TRBJ1-6
D: TRBD1
DNA: TGCGCCAGCACCCTACAGGGGTCTAGTAATTCACCCCTCCACTTT
CDR3: CASTLQGSSNSPLHF

size: few
V: TRBV24-1
J: TRBJ2-7
D: .
DNA: TGTGCCACCAGTGGTCCCCGGGAACATCTCCACTACGAGCAGTACTTC
CDR3: CATSGPREHLHYEQYF